Following are 29 T cell receptor beta chains from one sample sequenced in a study of T-cell reconstitution after alpha-beta-depleted transplantation in children (TCRdb year 2016). Library prep was done by PCR. Sequenced using an Illumina HiSeq 2500. TCR library preparation used molecular barcoding, with unique molecular identifiers applied to normalize quantification of the TCRbeta repertoire. The public reads were reprocessed in TCRdb via fastp at Q25 and MiXCR, keeping in-frame beta chains. Identical CDR3 protein sequences are pooled into one entry, listed with their most common genes and DNA. This sample lists approximately 100,000 distinct CDR3 sequences; approximately 12% were detected once. The leading ten clones occupy approximately 15% of the sample. This specimen was PBMCs from the stem cell graft donor, taken from the stem cell graft. The receptors come from a human donor who donated a stem cell graft to a child with inherited bone marrow failure.

This clonotype has a count of ten or more. The V and J genes are TRBV11-1 and TRBJ2-1, with TRBD2 matching 12 bases. Germline values: CDR1 SGHAT, CDR2 FQDESV (reference sequence). Trimming removed 3 bases from V and 8 bases from J; junction bases left unmatched: 17. The CDR3 extends over 19 amino acids. This chain's CDR3 is CASSFGGTSGPGGMDEQFF. The CDR3 DNA is TGTGCCAGCAGCTTTGGGGGGACTAGCGGGCCAGGTGGTATGGATGAGCAGTTCTTC.

This clonotype was detected many times. The chain carries TRBV29-1 and TRBJ2-7, with D perhaps matching TRBD1 (7 bases). The CDR3 sequence is 11 residues long. Germline CDR1 SQVTM, CDR2 ANQGSEA. The V end lost 7 bases, the J end lost 6 bases, and 13 bases lay between the germline ends. The CDR3 DNA follows: TGCAGCGCCTCCAGGGGGGTCGAGCAGTACTTC. Its protein product is CSASRGVEQYF.

This clonotype was found many times. The chain combines TRBV5-1 with TRBJ2-3; 9 bases agree with TRBD1. Germline CDR1 and CDR2: SGHRS and YFSETQ. The CDR3 spans 16 residues. Germline trimming cut 4 bases from V and 0 bases from J; bases unmatched to any gene: 6. For the CDR3, the DNA is TGCGCCAGCAGCCCCCCCGGGACAGGGAGCACAGATACGCAGTATTTT. The encoded protein is CASSPPGTGSTDTQYF.

This clonotype was detected many times. CDR3 DNA sequence: TGTGCCAGCAGTTCCCTAGGGTCCTACGAGCAGTACTTC. It specifies CASSSLGSYEQYF. The chain uses TRBV27 and TRBJ2-7; D uncertain. CDR3 length: 13 amino acids. Trimming removed 4 bases from V and 1 base from J, with 8 bases in between. Per germline, CDR1 MNHEY and CDR2 SMNVEV (reference sequence).

This clonotype was recorded many times. The chain recombines TRBV20-1 with TRBJ1-5, with D maybe TRBD1 (5 bases). Germline loops: CDR1 DFQATT, CDR2 SNEGSKA (reference sequence). Trimming left V 0 bases short and J 4 bases short, with 7 bases between. The CDR3 has 13 amino acids. As DNA, the CDR3 is TGCAGTGCTAGAGATGACAGAAATCAGCCCCAGCATTTT. This sequence encodes CSARDDRNQPQHF.

This clonotype was counted many times. The genes are TRBV9 and TRBJ2-5; possibly TRBD2 for D (6 bases). The germline V gene has CDR1 SGDLS and CDR2 YYNGEE. Trimming shortened V by 3 bases and J by 4 bases, and 13 bases separated the two germline ends. The length of the CDR3 is 14 residues. The CDR3 sequence is CASSALTGVETQYF. The CDR3 DNA reads as TGTGCCAGCAGCGCCCTGACGGGAGTAGAGACCCAGTACTTC.

This clonotype was detected many times. This chain joins TRBV20-1 and TRBJ2-3; 7 positions match TRBD2. This CDR3 is 16 amino acids long. Germline V gene lookup returns CDR1 DFQATT and CDR2 SNEGSKA (reference sequence). With 2 bases clipped from V and 6 bases from J, the junction kept 14 bases outside the gene matches. Written as DNA, the CDR3 is TGCAGTGCTAGACGGCCGCGGGAGTCCCGAGGGGATACGCAGTATTTT. It translates to CSARRPRESRGDTQYF.

This clonotype came up many times. The chain couples TRBV12-3 or TRBV12-4 to TRBJ2-7; no definite D call. This CDR3 spans 11 amino acids. V dropped 4 bases and J dropped 2 bases, with 3 bases sitting between them. CDR3 nucleotide sequence: TGTGCCAGCAGTTCCGCCTACGAGCAGTACTTC. It yields the protein CASSSAYEQYF.

The sample holds many counts of this clonotype. This CDR3 reads CASSLTGGAEAFF. The CDR3 bases are TGTGCCAGCAGCCTAACAGGGGGCGCGGAAGCTTTCTTT. This sequence joins TRBV14 and TRBJ1-1, with TRBD1 matching 9 bases. The V gene's germline CDR1 is SGHDN and CDR2 FVKESK. Germline trimming cut 4 bases from V and 8 bases from J; bases unmatched to any gene: 5. CDR3 size: 13 residues.

This clonotype was seen more than once but under ten times. V is TRBV2 and J is TRBJ2-7; 8 positions match TRBD1. The CDR3 loop spans 15 amino acids. Trimming took 6 bases from V and 7 from J; bases not matched to a gene: 14. The V gene's germline CDR1 is SNHLY and CDR2 FYNNEI. The CDR3 reads CASSTGQGRASEQYF. The CDR3 nucleotides read TGTGCCAGCAGCACAGGACAGGGTCGGGCTAGTGAGCAGTACTTC. Using reference TRBV2 and TRBJ2-7 for the parts outside the CDR3, the full variable domain is EPEVTQTPSHQVTQMGQEVILRCVPISNHLYFYWYRQILGQKVEFLVSFYNNEISEKSEIFDDQFSVERPDGSNFTLKIRSTKLEDSAMYFCASSTGQGRASEQYFGPGTRLTVT.

V gene TRBV7-3 combines with J gene TRBJ2-2, with unresolved D. The CDR3 is 13 amino acids. Looked up from germline, CDR1 is SGHTA and CDR2 is FQGTGA. The V end was cut by 2 bases, the J end by 8 bases, with 9 bases between. CDR3 DNA: TGTGCCAGCAGCTTAGTTTCGAAGGGGGAGCTGTTTTTT. Translation gives CASSLVSKGELFF.

This clonotype was seen repeatedly, ten times or more. This rearrangement joins TRBV7-9 to TRBJ1-1, with D possibly TRBD1 on 6 matching bases. V was pared by 5 bases and J by 0 bases, with 13 bases between. Germline V gene lookup returns CDR1 SEHNR and CDR2 FQNEAQ (reference sequence). This CDR3 spans 15 amino acids. The CDR3 sequence is CASSARTVLNTEAFF. The CDR3 nucleotides read TGTGCCAGCAGCGCCCGGACAGTTTTGAACACTGAAGCTTTCTTT.

This chain links TRBV28 with TRBJ1-5; tentatively, D is TRBD1 (5 bases). CDR3 size: 15 residues. CDR1 is MDHEN and CDR2 is SYDVKM in the germline V gene. V was clipped by 3 bases and J by 9 bases, with 18 bases between them. The chain's CDR3 is CASSLSWQGAGPQHF. In nucleotides, the CDR3 is TGTGCCAGCAGTTTGAGTTGGCAGGGCGCTGGGCCCCAGCATTTT.

Here the CDR3 reads CASSEAPGYEQYF. CDR3 bases: TGTGCCAGCAGTGAAGCTCCAGGGTACGAGCAGTACTTC. V usage is TRBV2 and J usage is TRBJ2-7; maybe TRBD1 (5 bases). CDR3 length: 13 residues. V gave up 0 bases and J gave up 4 bases, with 7 bases separating them. Germline V gene data show CDR1 as SNHLY and CDR2 as FYNNEI.

With regard to this clonotype: The junction and the germline gene differ at one end; a read error may be behind it. This chain links TRBV7-2 with TRBJ2-2; possibly TRBD2 for D (5 bases). The germline V gene encodes CDR1 SGHTA and CDR2 FQGNSA. CDR3 length equals 13 residues. The CDR3 DNA reads as TGTGCCAGCAGCTTAGCAATAACCGGGGAGCCGTTTTTT. Translated: CASSLAITGEPFF.

This clonotype has ten or more counts. V and J are TRBV5-5 and TRBJ1-1; D not resolved. The CDR3 is made up of 15 amino acids. CDR1 is SGHKS and CDR2 is YYEKEE in the germline V gene (reference sequence). The V and J ends lost 4 bases and 0 bases respectively, with 13 bases between them. The CDR3 nucleotides are TGTGCCAGCAGCCTCCGCGGAGGGCTGAACACTGAAGCTTTCTTT. This codes for CASSLRGGLNTEAFF.

The sample holds many counts of this clonotype. The chain is built from TRBV20-1 and TRBJ2-3; no clear D. The CDR3 loop spans 14 amino acids. Trimming pared 3 bases from V and 2 bases from J, leaving 12 bases between. CDR1 and CDR2 (germline): DFQATT, SNEGSKA (reference sequence). This CDR3 reads CSASPPSYTDTQYF. In DNA, the CDR3 is TGCAGTGCTAGTCCACCATCCTACACAGATACGCAGTATTTT.

This clonotype was seen repeatedly, ten times or more. V usage is TRBV2 and J usage is TRBJ2-1, with TRBD1 matching over 9 bases. This CDR3 is 13 amino acids long. Germline CDR1 is SNHLY and CDR2 is FYNNEI. Trimming at V came to 11 bases and at J to 6 bases, leaving 8 bases not matched to a gene. The CDR3 DNA sequence: TGTGCCGGAGCGGGACAGGGAGGCAATGAGCAGTTCTTC. Its translation is CAGAGQGGNEQFF. Together with reference TRBV2 and TRBJ2-1, the CDR3 gives the full variable domain: EPEVTQTPSHQVTQMGQEVILRCVPISNHLYFYWYRQILGQKVEFLVSFYNNEISEKSEIFDDQFSVERPDGSNFTLKIRSTKLEDSAMYFCAGAGQGGNEQFFGPGTRLTVL.

There are many counts of this clonotype. The chain uses TRBV6-2 or TRBV6-3 and TRBJ2-5; the D gene could be TRBD1 or TRBD2 (5 bases each). V lost 7 bases, J lost 2 bases, and 14 bases lay in between. This CDR3 has 14 residues. Germline CDR1 MNHEY, CDR2 SVGEGT. The DNA for the CDR3 is TGTGCCAGCACTACGGGACGGCCACAAGAGACCCAGTACTTC. Its translation: CASTTGRPQETQYF.

This sequence joins TRBV4-1 and TRBJ2-3; 11 bases match TRBD2. In germline, CDR1 is MGHRA, CDR2 YSYEKL. After removal of 1 base from V and 3 bases from J, the junction contained 9 bases not matched to a gene. The CDR3 is made up of 18 amino acids. The chain's CDR3 is CASSQVAGGPIGTDTQYF. CDR3 bases: TGCGCCAGCAGCCAAGTAGCGGGAGGGCCAATTGGGACAGATACGCAGTATTTT.

This clonotype was recorded at least ten times. The chain employs TRBV29-1 and TRBJ1-3; possibly TRBD1 for D (5 bases). Trimming pared 7 bases from V and 0 bases from J, leaving 7 bases between. Germline CDR1 reads SQVTM; CDR2 reads ANQGSEA. This CDR3 contains 12 residues. The CDR3 loop is CSGRGSGNTIYF. The CDR3 DNA reads TGCAGCGGGAGGGGCTCTGGAAACACCATATATTTT. The whole variable domain, remainder taken from reference TRBV29-1 and TRBJ1-3, is SAVISQKPSRDICQRGTSLTIQCQVDSQVTMMFWYRQQPGQSLTLIATANQGSEATYESGFVIDKFPISRPNLTFSTLTVSNMSPEDSSIYLCSGRGSGNTIYFGEGSWLTVV.

This clonotype was recorded at least ten times. This chain links TRBV28 with TRBJ2-7, with TRBD1 matching over 8 bases. The length of the CDR3 is 16 residues. Germline-derived CDR1 and CDR2 are MDHEN and SYDVKM. The ends lost 3 bases at V and 3 bases at J; junction bases unmatched: 10. CDR3 nucleotide sequence: TGTGCCAGCAGTTTTCCCTTACGACAGGGGTACTACGAGCAGTACTTC. This encodes CASSFPLRQGYYEQYF.

This clonotype has ten or more counts. The chain employs TRBV27 and TRBJ2-1; no clear D. V lost 6 bases and J lost 0, with 12 bases in between. The length of the CDR3 is 15 residues. CDR1 MNHEY and CDR2 SMNVEV come from the germline V gene (reference sequence). The CDR3 DNA sequence: TGTGCCAGCAGCGGCGGATCGAGCTCCTACAATGAGCAGTTCTTC. This sequence encodes CASSGGSSSYNEQFF.

V and J are TRBV20-1 and TRBJ2-1, with D perhaps matching TRBD1 (5 bases). V lost 0 bases and J 1 base, leaving 13 bases between the germline ends. The CDR3 totals 16 residues. Germline V lookup: CDR1 DFQATT, CDR2 SNEGSKA (reference sequence). CDR3 in DNA: TGCAGTGCTAGAGATCCAAGGGGCAGGTCCTACAATGAGCAGTTCTTC. As protein: CSARDPRGRSYNEQFF.

This chain uses TRBV28 with TRBJ2-3; D is perhaps TRBD1 (5 bases). V shed 6 bases and J shed 2 bases, with 12 bases lying between them. Germline lookup yields CDR1 MDHEN and CDR2 SYDVKM. The CDR3 is 14 amino acids. DNA of the CDR3: TGTGCCAGCAGCATAGGACAAAACACAGATACGCAGTATTTT. Its translation is CASSIGQNTDTQYF.

This clonotype was counted many times. The chain couples TRBV27 to TRBJ2-7; TRBD2 matches at 9 bases. The CDR3 runs 13 residues. Germline CDR1 and CDR2: MNHEY and SMNVEV (reference sequence). The trim removed 6 bases at V and 3 bases at J, leaving 3 bases unmatched. The DNA of the CDR3 is TGTGCCAGCAGGGCGGGAGGGGACTACGAGCAGTACTTC. Amino acid sequence: CASRAGGDYEQYF.

This clonotype was seen repeatedly, ten times or more. The chain employs TRBV14 and TRBJ2-1; 7 bases match TRBD2. Germline loops: CDR1 SGHDN, CDR2 FVKESK. The CDR3 contains 16 residues. Unmatched junction bases numbered 6, after V lost 1 base and J lost 3 bases. CDR3 sequence (DNA): TGTGCCAGCAGCCAAGTTCTGGCTAGCGGCTACAATGAGCAGTTCTTC. As protein: CASSQVLASGYNEQFF.

This clonotype was recorded at least ten times. The gene calls are TRBV27 and TRBJ1-5, with 10 bases fitting TRBD1. CDR3 length equals 15 residues. Trimming cost V 5 bases and J 5 bases; bases outside gene matches: 6. Germline values: CDR1 MNHEY, CDR2 SMNVEV (reference sequence). As DNA, the CDR3 is TGTGCCAGCAGTCCCGGGACAGGGGTAGATCAGCCCCAGCATTTT. Translating it yields CASSPGTGVDQPQHF.

This clonotype was found many times. The chain carries TRBV11-1 and TRBJ2-3; 11 bases match TRBD2. The trim removed 5 bases at V and 2 bases at J, leaving 6 bases unmatched. CDR1 is SGHAT and CDR2 is FQDESV in the germline V gene (reference sequence). The CDR3 is 16 residues long. The CDR3 spells CASSLRLAGNTDTQYF. CDR3 sequence (DNA): TGTGCCAGCAGCCTACGACTAGCGGGAAACACAGATACGCAGTATTTT.